These 10 T cell receptor beta chains share one sample of origin, sequenced in a study of PD-1 blockade in classical Hodgkin lymphoma (dated by TCRdb to 2020 to 2021). The library was produced with the immunoSEQ multiplex PCR assay. The table was pulled from immuneACCESS by TCRdb, which kept in-frame rearrangements only. Such tables lose some clones; where checked, under half of the loss comes from unresolved V genes, and the rest has no known cause. Here the sample has tens of thousands of clones; under 85% occur a single time. 17% of the sample comes from the top ten. The intended sense of this specimen's time point label: cycle 4 day 1 (C4D1), after about 6 weeks of nivolumab. Every trial patient had relapsed after autologous stem cell transplantation, and cohorts A, B and C differed in prior brentuximab vedotin exposure. The sequencing used peripheral blood mononuclear cells (PBMCs), collected before the fourth cycle of nivolumab. The receptors were gathered from a human donor with classical Hodgkin lymphoma.

The genes are TRBV10-3 and TRBJ1-2; D uncertain. The CDR3 length is 13 residues. CDR1 and CDR2 from the germline V gene are ENHRY and SYGVKD. V shed 0 bases and J shed 2 bases, with 4 bases lying between them. CDR3 bases: TGTGCCATCAGTGAGTCACAGAACTATGGCTACACCTTC. Translation: CAISESQNYGYTF.

This chain joins TRBV5-1 and TRBJ1-1; a possible D gene is TRBD1 (6 bases). V lost 2 bases, J lost 1 base, and 9 bases lay in between. This CDR3 spans 14 amino acids. From germline, CDR1 is SGHRS and CDR2 YFSETQ. DNA for the CDR3: TGCGCCAGCAGCTTACAGGGACAGAACACTGAAGCTTTCTTT. Amino acid sequence: CASSLQGQNTEAFF.

This clone has a single count. The chain is built from TRBV7-2 and TRBJ2-5, with 8 bases identical to TRBD2. Germline V lookup: CDR1 SGHTA, CDR2 FQGNSA. The CDR3 contains 16 residues. V shed 3 bases and J 5 bases; nucleotides not matched to a gene: 11. The CDR3 DNA reads as TGTGCCAGCAGCTTTGCCAGCGGGAGTGGCTGGGAGACCCAGTACTTC. This gives the protein CASSFASGSGWETQYF.

This clone was picked up a small number of times. The V call is TRBV28, the J call TRBJ2-2, with 8 bases that match TRBD1. V lost 6 bases, J lost 5 bases, and 14 bases stayed unmatched. The V gene's germline CDR1 is MDHEN and CDR2 SYDVKM. CDR3 size: 17 residues. DNA of the CDR3: TGTGCCAGCAGCGGGTTCCTCAGGACAGGGAGGACCGGGGAGCTGTTTTTT. Residues: CASSGFLRTGRTGELFF.

This chain uses TRBV5-4 with TRBJ2-7; D assignment may be TRBD1 or TRBD2 (5 bases each). Between the trimmed V and J ends, which lost 0 bases and 0 bases, there was a span of 10 bases. Germline V gene lookup returns CDR1 SGHNT and CDR2 YYREEE (reference sequence). This CDR3 spans 15 amino acids. CDR3 sequence (DNA): TGTGCCAGCAGCTTGGGAGGGGTTAGCTCCTACGAGCAGTACTTC. The encoded protein is CASSLGGVSSYEQYF.

This sequence joins TRBV5-6 and TRBJ1-2; the D is unclear. This CDR3 has 15 amino acids. Trimming shortened V by 2 bases and J by 7 bases, and 18 bases separated the two germline ends. From germline, CDR1 is SGHDT and CDR2 YYEEEE. The CDR3: CASSFYTLRTAGYTF. The CDR3 nucleotides read TGTGCCAGCAGCTTTTACACTCTCCGTACGGCTGGCTACACCTTC.

The V gene is TRBV7-9, the J gene TRBJ1-5; a weak D match, TRBD1 (6 bases). This CDR3 comprises 16 residues. V lost 2 bases and J 2 bases, leaving 13 bases between the germline ends. CDR1 is SEHNR, CDR2 FQNEAQ, per germline (reference sequence). CDR3: CASSLWGAEGNQPQHF. CDR3 in DNA: TGTGCCAGCAGCTTATGGGGGGCCGAGGGCAATCAGCCCCAGCATTTT.

The chain links TRBV5-4 to TRBJ1-4, with D unclear. Germline V gene data show CDR1 as SGHNT and CDR2 as YYREEE (reference sequence). This CDR3 comprises 16 residues. Between the trimmed V and J ends, which lost 1 base and 6 bases, there was a span of 16 bases. The DNA for the CDR3 is TGTGCCAGCAGCTTGCTCGGCATCGCGGGAGATGAAAAACTGTTTTTT. Its translation is CASSLLGIAGDEKLFF.

This clone was counted only a few times. V usage is TRBV5-8 and J usage is TRBJ1-2; D call uncertain. Looked up from germline, CDR1 is SGHTS and CDR2 is YDEGEE. CDR3 length equals 13 residues. The V end lost 0 bases, the J end lost 4 bases, and 7 bases lay between the germline ends. CDR3: CASSLDHFYGYTF. For the CDR3, the DNA is TGTGCCAGCAGCTTGGACCATTTCTATGGCTACACCTTC.

The chain carries TRBV7-9 and TRBJ2-1; D assignment may be TRBD1 or TRBD2 (5 bases each). CDR3 length: 15 amino acids. Germline V gene lookup returns CDR1 SEHNR and CDR2 FQNEAQ (reference sequence). Trimming removed 5 bases from V and 9 bases from J, with 20 bases in between. The CDR3: CASSPSASQRGEQFF. Here the CDR3 DNA reads TGTGCCAGCAGCCCCAGTGCGAGCCAGAGGGGTGAGCAGTTCTTC.